This TCR beta chain was profiled in a study of T cell changes during pregnancy in multiple sclerosis. This CDR3 comprises 14 residues. The germline CDR1 and CDR2 sequences are MNHEY and SMNVEV (reference sequence). The ends lost 6 bases at V and 5 bases at J; junction bases unmatched: 7. Libraries were prepared by immunoSEQ multiplex PCR; TCRdb keeps only in-frame clonotypes and omits some of them. The table shows over 90,000 clones, with approximately 93% occurring only once. The material sequenced was peripheral blood, taken after pregnancy. The sequence was collected from a female donor with multiple sclerosis, enrolled in a pregnancy study. The V call is TRBV27, the J call TRBJ2-5; 9 nucleotides line up with TRBD1. The CDR3 DNA sequence: TGTGCCAGCAGGAGACAGGGGGGTTGGGAGACCCAGTACTTC. This encodes CASRRQGGWETQYF.